Sequencing of this T cell receptor (beta chain) was carried out in a study of control samples from healthy donors and cancer patients. This clone was seen once. Profiled with immunoSEQ multiplex PCR; TCRdb holds only in-frame clones, not every one. The profile shows 150,000 to 170,000 clones, approximately 96% of them singletons. After removal of 3 bases from V and 10 bases from J, the junction contained 6 bases not matched to a gene. This CDR3 has 14 residues. Germline CDR1 reads MNHEY; CDR2 reads SVGAGI. This chain links TRBV6-5 with TRBJ1-6, with 7 bases aligning to TRBD1. The specimen was blood. This TCR came from a man in his forties in good health. The CDR3 spells CASSYRTGKSPLHF. CDR3 DNA: TGTGCCAGCAGTTATCGGACAGGCAAATCACCCCTCCACTTT.